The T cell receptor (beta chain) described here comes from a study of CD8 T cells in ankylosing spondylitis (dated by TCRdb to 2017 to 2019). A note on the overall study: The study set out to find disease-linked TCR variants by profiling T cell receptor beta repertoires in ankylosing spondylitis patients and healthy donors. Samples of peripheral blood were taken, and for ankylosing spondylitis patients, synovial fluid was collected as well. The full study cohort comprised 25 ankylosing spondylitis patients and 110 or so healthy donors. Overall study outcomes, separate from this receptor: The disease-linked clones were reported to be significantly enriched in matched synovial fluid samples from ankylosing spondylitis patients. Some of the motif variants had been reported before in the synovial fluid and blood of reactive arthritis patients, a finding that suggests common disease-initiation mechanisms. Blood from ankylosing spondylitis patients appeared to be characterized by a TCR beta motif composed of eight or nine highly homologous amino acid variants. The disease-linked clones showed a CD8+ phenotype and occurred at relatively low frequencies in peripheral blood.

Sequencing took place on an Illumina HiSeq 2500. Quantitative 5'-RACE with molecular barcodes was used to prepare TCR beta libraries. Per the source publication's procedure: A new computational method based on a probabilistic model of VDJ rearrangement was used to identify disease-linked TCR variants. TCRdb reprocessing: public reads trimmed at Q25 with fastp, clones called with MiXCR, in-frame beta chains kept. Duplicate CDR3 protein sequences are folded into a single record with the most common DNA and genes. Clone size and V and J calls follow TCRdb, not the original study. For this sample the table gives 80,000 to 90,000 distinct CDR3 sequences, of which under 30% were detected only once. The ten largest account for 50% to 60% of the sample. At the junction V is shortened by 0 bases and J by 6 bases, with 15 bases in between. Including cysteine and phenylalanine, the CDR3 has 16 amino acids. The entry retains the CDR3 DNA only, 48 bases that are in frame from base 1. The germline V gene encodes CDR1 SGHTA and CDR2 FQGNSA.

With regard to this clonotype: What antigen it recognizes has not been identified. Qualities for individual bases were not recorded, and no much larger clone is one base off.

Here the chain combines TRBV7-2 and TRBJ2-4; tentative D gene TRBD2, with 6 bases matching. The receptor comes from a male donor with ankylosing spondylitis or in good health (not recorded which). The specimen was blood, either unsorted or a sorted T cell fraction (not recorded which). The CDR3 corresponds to CASSLAGAGRLNIQYF. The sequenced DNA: TGTGCCAGCAGCTTAGCCGGCGCGGGGCGCTTAAACATTCAGTACTTC.